The rows below give T cell receptor beta chains drawn from one sample of a study of neurological immune-mediated disorders. Using its own MiXCR run on the 5' RACE reads, TCRdb lists one record per CDR3 protein. Among 93,000 or so distinct CDR3 sequences listed, roughly 10% were seen once. The sequenced material came from PBMCs. These receptors all come from a female donor with HTLV-1-associated myelopathy (HAM/TSP). CDR3s include the opening cysteine and the closing phenylalanine or tryptophan. Fields, in order: J gene, D gene, clone size, V gene, CDR3 DNA, CDR3 protein. The D gene is left open where the match is weak. Size is stated for part of the rows, as once, few or many counts, or as a class when the clone is expanded.

J: TRBJ2-3; D: NA; size: many; V: TRBV7-2; DNA: TGTGCCAGCAGCGGCACTCGACAGTTTACAGATACGCAGTATTTT; CDR3: CASSGTRQFTDTQYF
J: TRBJ1-5; D: NA; size: many; V: TRBV15; DNA: TGTGCCACCAGCAGGACCGGGCTACGCCAGCCCCAGCATTTT; CDR3: CATSRTGLRQPQHF
J: TRBJ2-4; D: TRBD1; size: NA; V: TRBV4-2; DNA: TGTGCCAGCAGCCAGAGACAGGGGGGCCCCCAAAACATTCAGTACTTC; CDR3: CASSQRQGGPQNIQYF
J: TRBJ2-1; D: TRBD2; size: many; V: TRBV7-3; DNA: TGTGCCAGCAGCCGCCAGGGGACTAGCGGTGGGAATGAGCAGTTCTTC; CDR3: CASSRQGTSGGNEQFF
J: TRBJ2-1; D: NA; size: NA; V: TRBV6-6; DNA: TGTGCCAGCAGTCCAGGGGAGGGAGGCGTCAATGAGCAGTTCTTC; CDR3: CASSPGEGGVNEQFF
J: TRBJ2-3; D: NA; size: few; V: TRBV2; DNA: TGTGCCAGCAGTGAGATGACAGGCACAGATACGCAGTATTTT; CDR3: CASSEMTGTDTQYF
J: TRBJ1-2; D: NA; size: NA; V: TRBV5-1; DNA: NA; CDR3: CASSAPSGSGDEQFFGPGTYGYTF
J: TRBJ1-5; D: NA; size: few; V: TRBV20-1; DNA: TGCAGTGCTGCGGGGGGAGGCGGGCAGCCCCAGCATTTT; CDR3: CSAAGGGGQPQHF
J: TRBJ2-3; D: TRBD1; size: NA; V: TRBV20-1; DNA: TGCAGTGCCGGACAGGCCGTCACAGATACGCAGTATTTT; CDR3: CSAGQAVTDTQYF
J: TRBJ1-5; D: NA; size: many; V: TRBV20-1; DNA: TGCAGTGCTAGGCCCTATTTGGGGGTCGATCAGCCCCAGCATTTT; CDR3: CSARPYLGVDQPQHF
J: TRBJ1-5; D: NA; size: NA; V: TRBV6-1; DNA: TGTGCCAGCAGTGAAGAGTCGGAGAGCAATCAGCCCCAGCATTTT; CDR3: CASSEESESNQPQHF
J: TRBJ2-5; D: TRBD1; size: many; V: TRBV5-1; DNA: TGCGCCAGCAGCTTCGGAGAGAGGGGGCCGGAGGAGACCCAGTACTTC; CDR3: CASSFGERGPEETQYF
J: TRBJ2-2; D: TRBD2; size: many; V: TRBV7-3; DNA: TGTGCCAGCAGCTCCAGCGGGGGGGCCGGAACCGGGGAGCTGTTTTTT; CDR3: CASSSSGGAGTGELFF
J: TRBJ1-2; D: NA; size: many; V: TRBV5-1; DNA: TGCGCCAGCAGCTTGGTCGCCGGGGATGACTATGGCTACACCTTC; CDR3: CASSLVAGDDYGYTF
J: TRBJ2-5; D: TRBD1; size: few; V: TRBV5-1; DNA: TGCGCCAGCAGCCTGGGGGGATTCGGGACAGGAATAAGTCAGTGGCAGTACTTC; CDR3: CASSLGGFGTGISQWQYF
J: TRBJ1-4; D: TRBD1; size: many; V: TRBV5-1; DNA: TGCGCCAGCAGCTTGGGACAGGGCGCTGAAAAACTGTTTTTT; CDR3: CASSLGQGAEKLFF
J: TRBJ2-7; D: NA; size: many; V: TRBV12-3/TRBV12-4; DNA: TGTGCCAGCAGTCCGACAGCGGGCCTCAGCGAGCAGTACTTC; CDR3: CASSPTAGLSEQYF
J: TRBJ2-7; D: TRBD1; size: few; V: TRBV9; DNA: TGTGCCAGCAGCGCCGGGACAGGGATTATATACGAGCAGTACTTC; CDR3: CASSAGTGIIYEQYF
J: TRBJ2-1; D: TRBD2; size: many; V: TRBV5-1; DNA: TGCGCCAGCAGCTTGGCAGGTTTTCCGGGGGGGCTGGCCTCCTACAATGAGCAGTTCTTC; CDR3: CASSLAGFPGGLASYNEQFF
J: TRBJ2-1; D: NA; size: many; V: TRBV20-1; DNA: TGCAGTGCTGGTGAGGTTGGAGTAGCGGTCTACAATGAGCAGTTCTTC; CDR3: CSAGEVGVAVYNEQFF
J: TRBJ1-2; D: NA; size: many; V: TRBV5-5; DNA: TGTGCCAGCAGCTTCTCAGACTATGGCTACACCTTC; CDR3: CASSFSDYGYTF
J: TRBJ1-1; D: NA; size: many; V: TRBV28; DNA: TGTGCCAGCGGGGGAAACACTGAAGCTTTCTTT; CDR3: CASGGNTEAFF
J: TRBJ2-3; D: TRBD1; size: NA; V: TRBV29-1; DNA: TGCAGCGTTGTTCAGGGGGCCGCAGATACTCAGTATTTT; CDR3: CSVVQGAADTQYF
J: TRBJ2-7; D: TRBD1; size: many; V: TRBV28; DNA: TGTGCCAGCAGTTTACAGGGGGCGATAATCTACGAGCAGTACTTC; CDR3: CASSLQGAIIYEQYF
J: TRBJ2-7; D: TRBD1; size: many; V: TRBV4-1; DNA: TGCGCCAGCAGCCAAGGTGGGACAGGACTCTACGAGCAGTACTTC; CDR3: CASSQGGTGLYEQYF
J: TRBJ2-1; D: NA; size: many; V: TRBV20-1; DNA: TGCAGTGCTAGAGGACAGTTCTACAATGAGCAGTTCTTC; CDR3: CSARGQFYNEQFF
J: TRBJ2-6; D: NA; size: many; V: TRBV5-1; DNA: TGCGCCAGCAGAGACGCTGGGGCCAACGTCCTGACTTTC; CDR3: CASRDAGANVLTF
J: TRBJ2-5; D: NA; size: many; V: TRBV28; DNA: TGTGCCAGCAGTTCTCCTAAAGAGACCCAGTACTTC; CDR3: CASSSPKETQYF
J: TRBJ1-5; D: NA; size: many; V: TRBV5-1; DNA: TGCGCCAGCAGCCCTTCGGACTTCGGCAATCAGCCCCAGCATTTT; CDR3: CASSPSDFGNQPQHF
J: TRBJ2-5; D: TRBD1; size: NA; V: TRBV9; DNA: TGTGCCAGCAGCGCGGGGACAGCCATGCAAACCCAGTACTTC; CDR3: CASSAGTAMQTQYF
J: TRBJ2-5; D: TRBD2; size: many; V: TRBV20-1; DNA: TGCAGTGCTAGAGATTTCCAGCGGGGGGAAAAGACCCAGTACTTC; CDR3: CSARDFQRGEKTQYF
J: TRBJ2-3; D: TRBD1; size: NA; V: TRBV28; DNA: TGTGCCAGCCAGACAGGGGTATGGGATACGCAGTATTTT; CDR3: CASQTGVWDTQYF
J: TRBJ1-6; D: TRBD1; size: many; V: TRBV27; DNA: TGTGCCAGCAGTTTGACGGGACAGGGTGGTTCACCCCTCCACTTT; CDR3: CASSLTGQGGSPLHF
J: TRBJ2-5; D: NA; size: NA; V: TRBV7-3; DNA: TGTGCCAGCAGCTTAATATCCGGAAAACAAGAGACCCAGTACTTC; CDR3: CASSLISGKQETQYF
J: TRBJ2-7; D: NA; size: few; V: TRBV5-1; DNA: TGCGCCAGCAGCTTGGGTTGGACCCAGGCGGGAGAGCAGTACTTC; CDR3: CASSLGWTQAGEQYF
J: TRBJ2-1; D: TRBD2; size: few; V: TRBV7-8; DNA: TGTGCCAGCAGATATGCGGGGGGAGACTACAATGAGCAGTTCTTC; CDR3: CASRYAGGDYNEQFF
J: TRBJ2-5; D: TRBD1; size: many; V: TRBV7-2; DNA: TGTGCCAGCAACCTACAGGGGGCAGAGACCCAGTACTTC; CDR3: CASNLQGAETQYF
J: TRBJ1-2; D: NA; size: many; V: TRBV27; DNA: TGTGCCAGCAGTTTGGTCCAGGCGGGCCTCTATGGCTACACCTTC; CDR3: CASSLVQAGLYGYTF
J: TRBJ2-2; D: NA; size: many; V: TRBV20-1; DNA: TGCAGTGCTAGACGACCTCCGACCGGGGAGCTGTTTTTT; CDR3: CSARRPPTGELFF
J: TRBJ2-4; D: NA; size: many; V: TRBV5-1; DNA: TGCGCCAGCAGCGTGGGACCGCCCGAGGACATTCAGTACTTC; CDR3: CASSVGPPEDIQYF
J: TRBJ2-6; D: NA; size: many; V: TRBV7-3; DNA: TGTGCCAGCAGCTTAGGGCCGCCCTCTGGGGCCAACGTCCTGACTTTC; CDR3: CASSLGPPSGANVLTF
J: TRBJ2-1; D: TRBD2; size: many; V: TRBV7-2; DNA: TGTGCCAGCAGCTTGGGGGGGACCTACAATGAGCAGTTCTTC; CDR3: CASSLGGTYNEQFF
J: TRBJ1-2; D: TRBD1; size: many; V: TRBV6-5; DNA: TGTGCCAGCAGTTACTATCGAGCGGTGACAGGGGACTATGGCTACACCTTC; CDR3: CASSYYRAVTGDYGYTF
J: TRBJ1-1; D: NA; size: many; V: TRBV5-1; DNA: TGCGCCAGCAGCTTGGATCCACTCATGAACACTGAAGCTTTCTTT; CDR3: CASSLDPLMNTEAFF
J: TRBJ2-3; D: NA; size: many; V: TRBV28; DNA: TGTGCCAGCAGCCCACCCCCAGATAACCAGGATACGCAGTATTTT; CDR3: CASSPPPDNQDTQYF
J: TRBJ2-7; D: TRBD1; size: many; V: TRBV28; DNA: TGTGCCAGCAGTTCCCATATAAAGACAGGGAACCACGAGCAGTACTTC; CDR3: CASSSHIKTGNHEQYF